This T cell receptor beta chain was observed in a study of cytomegalovirus exposure and HLA in healthy donors. About this clone itself: Its antigen remains unknown.

Study-level points and caveats: Researchers counted some 150 TCR beta chains as cytomegalovirus-associated.

PCR employed 60 Vbeta and 13 Jbeta primers. Assay used: immunoSEQ multiplex PCR; TCRdb lists only in-frame clones, some missing. This sample contains around 70,000 clones. The CDR3 extends over 14 amino acids. From germline, CDR1 is SGHRS and CDR2 YFSETQ. V was trimmed by 2 bases and J by 0 bases, leaving 9 bases between them. This sequence joins TRBV5-1 and TRBJ2-7; D call uncertain. The source material was PBMCs. The TCR comes from a woman aged 30 to 39 in good health and CMV-seronegative. CDR3 residues: CASSFEASSYEQYF. CDR3 in DNA: TGCGCCAGCAGCTTTGAAGCTAGCTCCTACGAGCAGTACTTC.